The rows below give T cell receptor beta chains drawn from one sample of a study of T cell responses to AZD1222 COVID-19 vaccine. Clones were read by immunoSEQ multiplex PCR, and TCRdb kept only the in-frame ones, dropping some. The table records approximately 150,000 clones, approximately 86% of them present only once. Sequencing was performed on peripheral blood, taken 28 days after the second dose of the MenACWY control vaccine. These receptors were obtained from an adult who received the MenACWY meningococcal vaccine as a control. Both conserved end residues are part of each CDR3. D genes are given only for firm matches. A clone size is listed for some rows: how often the clone was seen (once, few, many), or a class if it is expanded.

>.|TRBJ1-1|.|TRBV5-1
TGCGCCAGCAGCCCCTTACAGGCGTCCACTGAAGCTTTCTTT
CASSPLQASTEAFF
>TRBD2|TRBJ2-5|.|TRBV9
TGTGCCAGCAGCGTAAATCCCCGGGGGGCCCAGTACTTC
CASSVNPRGAQYF
>.|TRBJ2-6|.|TRBV6-5
TGTGCCAGCAAGGGGACGGGTTCGGGGGCCAACGTCCTGACTTTC
CASKGTGSGANVLTF
>.|TRBJ2-7|few|TRBV7-2
TGTGCCAGCAGCTTAAGGGGGACAAACTCCTACGAGCAGTACTTC
CASSLRGTNSYEQYF
>.|TRBJ1-2|.|TRBV7-8
TGTGCCAGCAGCTTAGCGGGGGATCCCGATGGCTACACCTTC
CASSLAGDPDGYTF
>.|TRBJ2-7|once|TRBV11-3
TGTGCCAGCAGCTCCCAAGGGCGACCCTACGAGCAGTACTTC
CASSSQGRPYEQYF
>.|TRBJ2-2|.|TRBV7-2
TGTGCCAGCAGCTTGGGGGCGGTTAGCGGGGAGCTGTTTTTT
CASSLGAVSGELFF
>.|TRBJ1-6|.|TRBV28
TGTGCCAGCAGTTTAGTATCGCATGGTTCACCCCTCCACTTT
CASSLVSHGSPLHF
>.|TRBJ1-6|once|TRBV19
TGTGCCAGTAGTAACCAGGGAAGAGGGACACCCCTCCACTTT
CASSNQGRGTPLHF
>TRBD1|TRBJ2-2|.|TRBV5-1
TGCGCCAGCAGCTTCCCTGACAGGGGGGACACCGGGGAGCTGTTTTTT
CASSFPDRGDTGELFF
>.|TRBJ1-1|.|TRBV4-1
TGCGCCAGCAGCCAAGAATCAGGGGTTAACACTGAAGCTTTCTTT
CASSQESGVNTEAFF
>TRBD2|TRBJ2-1|.|TRBV10-2
TGCGCCAGCAGTTTCACGGGGGGGGCCGGCGATGAGCAGTTCTTC
CASSFTGGAGDEQFF
>TRBD1|TRBJ2-1|.|TRBV7-9
TGTGCCAGCAGCCCCCTAATCGGACAGGGGGTGACTGAGCAGTTCTTC
CASSPLIGQGVTEQFF
>TRBD1|TRBJ1-1|.|TRBV28
TGTGCCAGCAGTTGGGGGGGACAGCCGAACACTGAAGCTTTCTTT
CASSWGGQPNTEAFF
>.|TRBJ1-2|.|TRBV28
TGTGCCAGCAAGGGCTCTGCCTATGGCTACACCTTC
CASKGSAYGYTF
>.|TRBJ2-7|.|TRBV7-2
TGTGCCAGCAGCCCCGGCTTATCGGGCTACGAGCAGTACTTC
CASSPGLSGYEQYF
>TRBD1|TRBJ2-7|.|TRBV7-2
TGTGCCAGCAGCTTAGTAGGGACAGGGGACAACGAGCAGTACTTC
CASSLVGTGDNEQYF
>.|TRBJ2-4|.|TRBV12-3/TRBV12-4
TGTGCCAGCAGCCCCTCAAACATTCAGTACTTC
CASSPSNIQYF
>.|TRBJ2-7|.|TRBV11-3
TGTGCCAGCAGCCCGGGGACCGCCGAGCAGTACTTC
CASSPGTAEQYF
>TRBD1|TRBJ1-2|.|TRBV7-2
TGTGCCAGCAGCTTAACAGGACAGGGGGGCTATGGCTACACCTTC
CASSLTGQGGYGYTF
>TRBD2|TRBJ2-1|.|TRBV4-1
TGCGCCAGCAGCCAAACCTCTAGCGGGGGGCCATGGGGTGAGCAGTTCTTC
CASSQTSSGGPWGEQFF
>TRBD1|TRBJ2-6|.|TRBV4-3
TGCGCCAGCAGCCAATCAAAGGGGGCATATGGGGCCAACGTCCTGACTTTC
CASSQSKGAYGANVLTF
>TRBD1|TRBJ1-1|once|TRBV25-1
TGTGCCAGCAGTATCGGGACAGGGTTCCAATTTAGAGCTTTCTTT
CASSIGTGFQFRAFF
>.|TRBJ1-1|.|TRBV28
TGTGCCAGCAGTTCTCGGACGTGGGGGTCTTTGGGCACTGAAGCTTTCTTT
CASSSRTWGSLGTEAFF
>.|TRBJ1-1|.|TRBV29-1
TGCAGCGTCTCTCAGAACACTGAAGCTTTCTTT
CSVSQNTEAFF
>.|TRBJ2-1|.|TRBV7-3
TGTGCCAGCAGCTTAGAGAGAGGACCTCCTTACAATGAGCAGTTCTTC
CASSLERGPPYNEQFF
>.|TRBJ1-4|.|TRBV5-5
TGTGCCAGCAGCACCGGACACGGAATGAGGGAAAAACTGTTTTTT
CASSTGHGMREKLFF
>.|TRBJ2-2|.|TRBV3-1/TRBV3-2
TGTGCCAGCAGCCAAGGGACGGGTACCGGGGAGCTGTTTTTT
CASSQGTGTGELFF
>.|TRBJ2-6|once|TRBV19
TGTGCCAGTAGGAGTAGGGGGGCTGGGGCCAACGTCCTGACTTTC
CASRSRGAGANVLTF
>.|TRBJ2-3|.|TRBV7-8
TGTGCCAGCAGCCAGAGGGGGGTCACAGATACGCAGTATTTT
CASSQRGVTDTQYF
>.|TRBJ1-3|.|TRBV19
TGTGCCAGTAGTATGGGAGGGGGTGGAAACACCATATATTTT
CASSMGGGGNTIYF